These 16 T cell receptor beta chains share one sample of origin, sequenced in a study of blood T cell repertoires in COVID-19. The table came from immunoSEQ multiplex PCR; TCRdb's copy has only in-frame clones and leaves some out. The data show 100,000 to 150,000 clones, roughly 90% seen once. Sequences were obtained from peripheral blood. These receptors were obtained from a man in his sixties with COVID-19, enrolled during active disease.

The chain recombines TRBV24-1 with TRBJ1-1; no definite D call. Deletions cut 3 bases from V and 1 base from J, with 11 bases between. Looked up from germline, CDR1 is KGHDR and CDR2 is SFDVKD. The CDR3 is made up of 15 amino acids. The CDR3 loop is CATSDDSRGNTEAFF. The CDR3 bases are TGTGCCACCAGTGATGACTCTCGGGGGAACACTGAAGCTTTCTTT.

The rearrangement uses TRBV5-1 and TRBJ1-1; TRBD1 agrees at 9 bases. The CDR3 is 15 residues long. Germline V gives CDR1 SGHRS, CDR2 YFSETQ. The J segment lost 3 bases and the V segment lost 3 bases, leaving 6 bases of the junction unmatched. The CDR3 is CASSWGDRADTEAFF. The DNA for the CDR3 is TGCGCCAGCAGCTGGGGGGACAGGGCAGACACTGAAGCTTTCTTT.

A word on this clone: The same CDR3 also results from other DNA sequences found in this sample. This chain uses TRBV25-1 with TRBJ1-2; TRBD1 is a possible D gene (5 bases). Trimming removed 1 base from V and 2 bases from J, with 5 bases in between. The CDR3 loop spans 13 amino acids. From germline, CDR1 is MGHDK and CDR2 SYGVNS. The CDR3 bases are TGTGCCAGCAGTGAATCAGGGAACTATGGCTACACCTTC. This gives the protein CASSESGNYGYTF.

This chain connects TRBV6-5 to TRBJ1-1; a possible D gene is TRBD1 (5 bases). V was pared by 11 bases and J by 0 bases, with 13 bases between. The V gene's germline CDR1 is MNHEY and CDR2 SVGAGI. The CDR3 loop spans 13 amino acids. CDR3 sequence (DNA): TGTGCCTCGAAGGGGCGGATGAACACTGAAGCTTTCTTT. This sequence encodes CASKGRMNTEAFF.

This chain connects TRBV6-6 to TRBJ1-2; D unresolved. CDR1 and CDR2 (germline): MNHNY, SVGAGI (reference sequence). The CDR3 length is 14 residues. V was clipped by 6 bases and J by 8 bases, with 19 bases between them. The CDR3: CASSSRSDGGGYTF. The CDR3 DNA sequence: TGTGCCAGCAGCTCCAGGAGTGACGGAGGAGGCTACACCTTC.

The chain joins TRBV12-3 or TRBV12-4 to TRBJ1-2; 8 bases fit TRBD1. The ends lost 5 bases at V and 5 bases at J; junction bases unmatched: 4. The CDR3 extends over 13 amino acids. In DNA form, the CDR3 reads TGTGCCAGCAGTATACGGACAGGGTATGGCTACACCTTC. It specifies CASSIRTGYGYTF.

The chain recombines TRBV28 with TRBJ1-5, with 9 bases aligning to TRBD1. The CDR3 sequence is 16 residues long. Trimming at V came to 3 bases and at J to 7 bases, leaving 10 bases not matched to a gene. Per the germline V gene, CDR1 is MDHEN and CDR2 is SYDVKM. The CDR3 bases are TGTGCCAGCAGTTTCTCTACAGGGGGCGGTGGGCAGCCCCAGCATTTT. This sequence encodes CASSFSTGGGGQPQHF.

The rearrangement joins TRBV4-1 to TRBJ1-4, with 8 positions matching TRBD1. Germline loops: CDR1 MGHRA, CDR2 YSYEKL. The junction had 6 bases not matched to a gene; V was cut back by 4 bases and J by 5 bases. The CDR3 has 15 amino acids. CDR3 nucleotides: TGCGCCAGCAGCCCAGCGACAGGGGAGAATGAAAAACTGTTTTTT. It codes for CASSPATGENEKLFF.

The chain has TRBV6-5 and TRBJ1-4; D perhaps matches TRBD1 (6 bases). This CDR3 is 13 amino acids long. V dropped 4 bases and J dropped 8 bases, with 11 bases sitting between them. The germline gives CDR1 MNHEY, CDR2 SVGAGI. The CDR3 protein is CASSSGTQEKLFF. DNA of the CDR3: TGTGCCAGCAGTTCCGGGACACAAGAAAAACTGTTTTTT.

This rearrangement joins TRBV4-3 to TRBJ2-7; TRBD1 matches 9 bases. J was trimmed by 7 bases and V by 4 bases; bases with no gene match: 11. Germline V gene data show CDR1 as LGHNA and CDR2 as YSLEER. This CDR3 is 15 amino acids long. For the CDR3, the DNA is TGCGCCAGCAGCCCTACTCCGGGACAGGGAGATGAGCAGTACTTC. Protein: CASSPTPGQGDEQYF.

The V call is TRBV28, the J call TRBJ1-6; tentatively, D is TRBD1 (5 bases). This CDR3 is built from 11 residues. Trimming stripped 9 bases from V and 8 bases from J, with 8 bases between. CDR1 and CDR2 from the germline V gene are MDHEN and SYDVKM. CDR3 sequence: CARGHHSPLHF. CDR3 DNA: TGTGCCAGAGGACATCATTCACCCCTCCACTTT.

This chain joins TRBV5-5 and TRBJ1-1, with D perhaps TRBD1 (6 bases). The V and J ends lost 0 bases and 6 bases respectively, with 12 bases between them. The CDR3 is made up of 14 amino acids. In germline, CDR1 is SGHKS, CDR2 YYEKEE (reference sequence). CDR3 amino acids: CASSLARGGPEAFF. The CDR3 DNA follows: TGTGCCAGCAGCTTGGCCCGGGGGGGCCCTGAAGCTTTCTTT.

The rearrangement links TRBV7-9 to TRBJ2-3; TRBD2 aligns across 15 bases. The CDR3 is 17 amino acids. V lost 5 bases and J lost 2; bases outside the gene matches: 5. In germline, CDR1 is SEHNR, CDR2 FQNEAQ (reference sequence). Here the CDR3 reads CASSPGTSGGTTDTQYF. CDR3 nucleotide sequence: TGTGCCAGCAGCCCAGGGACTAGCGGGGGGACCACAGATACGCAGTATTTT. Full variable domain (remainder filled in from reference TRBV7-9 and TRBJ2-3): DTGVSQNPRHKITKRGQNVTFRCDPISEHNRLYWYRQTLGQGPEFLTYFQNEAQLEKSRLLSDRFSAERPKGSFSTLEIQRTEQGDSAMYLCASSPGTSGGTTDTQYFGPGTRLTVL.

The chain couples TRBV13 to TRBJ1-1, with a possible D match to TRBD1 (6 bases). The V and J ends lost 1 base and 2 bases respectively, with 14 bases between them. CDR1 PRHDT and CDR2 FYEKMQ come from the germline V gene (reference sequence). This CDR3 comprises 16 residues. The CDR3 loop is CASSLDGQQDNTEAFF. The CDR3 DNA sequence: TGTGCCAGCAGCTTAGATGGACAGCAGGATAACACTGAAGCTTTCTTT.

The gene calls are TRBV7-9 and TRBJ2-2, with 11 bases matching TRBD1. V shed 3 bases and J 0 bases; nucleotides not matched to a gene: 6. The CDR3 is made up of 18 amino acids. Germline V gene lookup returns CDR1 SEHNR and CDR2 FQNEAQ (reference sequence). This CDR3 is CASSFRTGGRANTGELFF. DNA of the CDR3: TGTGCCAGCAGCTTCCGGACAGGGGGCAGGGCGAACACCGGGGAGCTGTTTTTT.

V usage is TRBV6-2 or TRBV6-3 and J usage is TRBJ1-1, with no clear D. Germline-derived CDR1 and CDR2 are MNHEY and SVGEGT. Deletions cut 2 bases from V and 4 bases from J, with 17 bases between. This CDR3 contains 16 residues. CDR3 in amino acids: CASSYPPAPRSTEAFF. In DNA, the CDR3 is TGTGCCAGCAGTTACCCCCCAGCCCCGAGGAGCACTGAAGCTTTCTTT.